This T cell receptor beta chain was profiled in a study of Tregs in tolerant kidney transplant recipients. Comment on this clone: Its specificity is unknown.

The repertoire was sequenced with immunoSEQ multiplex PCR; TCRdb's copy has only in-frame clones and lacks some. Here the sample spans 74,000 or so clones, over 75% being singletons. This CDR3 region has 17 residues. The germline gives CDR1 LGHNA, CDR2 YNFKEQ. Trimming took off 0 bases at V and 4 bases at J, with 17 bases between the two ends. Study conclusions and caveats: Findings come from small patient numbers and require larger validation. Biological reproducibility was not directly addressed in this study.

Mixed chimerism was transient after nonmyeloablative marrow transplants from related graft donors. CD4+CD25+CD127- Tregs, CD4+CD25- non-Tregs, CD4 and CD8 cells were sorted. The sequencing here drew on CD4+ T cells from blood (PBMCs), taken 24 months after the transplant. The V gene is TRBV4-2, the J gene TRBJ2-3; possibly TRBD1 for D (8 bases). The receptor was isolated from a human patient who received a combined kidney and bone marrow transplant. Some T cells may be graft donor cells. DNA of the CDR3: TGTGCCAGCAGCCAAGACAAGACAGGGGAGGGCCCAGATACGCAGTATTTT. This codes for CASSQDKTGEGPDTQYF.